The 23 T cell receptor beta chains given below trace back to one sample, sequenced in a study of cytomegalovirus exposure and HLA in healthy donors. Researchers ran the PCR with 60 Vbeta and 13 Jbeta primers. Method: immunoSEQ multiplex PCR; TCRdb's copy keeps in-frame clones and lacks some. The profile shows roughly 190,000 clones, roughly 80% of them singletons. The sequenced material came from PBMCs. These TCRs come from a female donor in good health and CMV-seronegative.

This CDR3 reads CASSLYGTGGRSNQPQHF. CDR3 in DNA: TGTGCCAGCTCACTGTATGGGACAGGGGGCCGGTCCAATCAGCCCCAGCATTTT. V usage is TRBV18 and J usage is TRBJ1-5, with 12 bases aligning to TRBD1. Germline V CDR1 and CDR2: KGHSH, LQKENI. The CDR3 covers 18 residues. With 4 bases clipped from V and 3 bases from J, the junction kept 10 bases outside the gene matches.

The chain links TRBV2 to TRBJ2-3; D might be TRBD1 (7 bases). The CDR3 length is 16 residues. Looked up from germline, CDR1 is SNHLY and CDR2 is FYNNEI. Between the trimmed V and J ends, which lost 6 bases and 0 bases, there was a span of 16 bases. The CDR3, as DNA: TGTGCCAGCAGCCCCAGGGGGACTTCCAGCACAGATACGCAGTATTTT. It yields the protein CASSPRGTSSTDTQYF.

The gene calls are TRBV19 and TRBJ2-5; 9 nucleotides match TRBD2. Germline values: CDR1 LNHDA, CDR2 SQIVND (reference sequence). V dropped 6 bases and J dropped 7; count of bases not matched to a gene: 18. The CDR3 sequence is 17 residues long. For the CDR3, the DNA is TGTGCCAGTAGCCTTTTGAGCGGGAGGATAGGGGGATCGACCCAGTACTTC. Translation: CASSLLSGRIGGSTQYF.

The chain uses TRBV7-9 and TRBJ1-1, with TRBD1 matching over 9 bases. V gave up 5 bases and J gave up 3 bases; unmatched junction bases: 4. This CDR3 region has 14 residues. The germline V gene encodes CDR1 SEHNR and CDR2 FQNEAQ (reference sequence). The CDR3 is CASSRGQGYTEAFF. In DNA, the CDR3 is TGTGCCAGCAGCCGGGGACAGGGTTACACTGAAGCTTTCTTT. The full variable domain, in which reference TRBV7-9 and TRBJ1-1 provide the parts outside the CDR3, is DTGVSQNPRHKITKRGQNVTFRCDPISEHNRLYWYRQTLGQGPEFLTYFQNEAQLEKSRLLSDRFSAERPKGSFSTLEIQRTEQGDSAMYLCASSRGQGYTEAFFGQGTRLTVV.

V gene TRBV28 combines with J gene TRBJ2-1, with 7 bases lining up with TRBD2. This CDR3 comprises 18 residues. Germline V gene data show CDR1 as MDHEN and CDR2 as SYDVKM. The junction had 14 bases not matched to a gene; V was cut back by 5 bases and J by 1 base. This chain's CDR3 is CASSIIPKTSSSYNEQFF. In DNA form, the CDR3 reads TGTGCCAGCAGTATCATTCCCAAGACTAGCTCGTCCTACAATGAGCAGTTCTTC.

This clone has more than one count but fewer than ten. The V gene is TRBV2, the J gene TRBJ2-7; TRBD1 matches at 8 bases. Germline lookup yields CDR1 SNHLY and CDR2 FYNNEI. Losses at the gene ends were 7 bases for V and 0 bases for J; bases not matched to a gene: 5. The CDR3 runs 14 residues. CDR3 coding DNA: TGTGCCAGCAAACCAGGGACAGGCTCCTACGAGCAGTACTTC. Its translation: CASKPGTGSYEQYF. Variable domain in full (rest from reference TRBV2 and TRBJ2-7): EPEVTQTPSHQVTQMGQEVILRCVPISNHLYFYWYRQILGQKVEFLVSFYNNEISEKSEIFDDQFSVERPDGSNFTLKIRSTKLEDSAMYFCASKPGTGSYEQYFGPGTRLTVT.

The rearrangement joins TRBV9 to TRBJ2-5, with D perhaps TRBD2 (6 bases). CDR1 and CDR2 (germline): SGDLS, YYNGEE. The CDR3 is 15 residues long. V lost 0 bases and J lost 1, with 10 bases in between. The CDR3 nucleotides are TGTGCCAGCAGCGTAGGTGCGGGATCCCAAGAGACCCAGTACTTC. It specifies CASSVGAGSQETQYF.

The rearrangement joins TRBV4-1 to TRBJ1-1; maybe TRBD1 (6 bases). In germline, CDR1 is MGHRA, CDR2 YSYEKL. V was clipped by 2 bases and J by 6 bases, with 13 bases between them. The CDR3 is 14 residues long. CDR3 sequence reads: CASSQWTASPEAFF. CDR3 DNA: TGCGCCAGCAGCCAATGGACAGCTAGTCCTGAAGCTTTCTTT.

This rearrangement joins TRBV7-3 to TRBJ2-7; TRBD1 matches 9 bases. Unmatched junction bases numbered 2, after V lost 2 bases and J lost 3 bases. The germline V gene has CDR1 SGHTA and CDR2 FQGTGA. CDR3 length: 14 amino acids. CDR3 in DNA: TGTGCCAGCAGCTTAGCGGGACAGGGCTACGAGCAGTACTTC. Protein: CASSLAGQGYEQYF.

Only one count was recorded for this clone. The gene calls are TRBV13 and TRBJ2-7, with D possibly TRBD2 on 6 matching bases. Trimming pared 3 bases from V and 1 base from J, leaving 13 bases between. Germline V gives CDR1 PRHDT, CDR2 FYEKMQ (reference sequence). The CDR3 sequence is 15 residues long. CDR3 sequence (DNA): TGTGCCAGCAGCTTGAATGGCGGGGCATCCTACGAGCAGTACTTC. It yields the protein CASSLNGGASYEQYF.

The gene calls are TRBV19 and TRBJ2-5; 9 bases are a match to TRBD1. This CDR3 spans 14 amino acids. Germline trimming cut 5 bases from V and 5 bases from J; bases unmatched to any gene: 6. Germline V gene sequence: CDR1 LNHDA, CDR2 SQIVND (reference sequence). The chain's CDR3 is CASSHTGGGETQYF. The CDR3 DNA is TGTGCCAGTAGTCACACAGGGGGCGGCGAGACCCAGTACTTC.

Here the CDR3 reads CASSSGQGGKPQHF. The CDR3 DNA sequence: TGTGCCAGCAGTTCTGGACAGGGGGGTAAGCCCCAGCATTTT. This chain joins TRBV28 and TRBJ1-5, with 10 bases aligning to TRBD1. Trimming at V came to 4 bases and at J to 8 bases, leaving 5 bases not matched to a gene. The CDR3 has 14 residues. CDR1 MDHEN and CDR2 SYDVKM come from the germline V gene.

V is TRBV5-1 and J is TRBJ1-3, with a possible D match to TRBD1 (5 bases). Germline V CDR1 and CDR2: SGHRS, YFSETQ. Trimming stripped 0 bases from V and 0 bases from J, with 13 bases between. The CDR3 has 17 residues. CDR3: CASSLETGLSSGNTIYF. Here the CDR3 DNA reads TGCGCCAGCAGCTTGGAAACAGGCCTCAGCTCTGGAAACACCATATATTTT.

V is TRBV19 and J is TRBJ1-2; TRBD1 might be the D (5 bases). The germline V gene encodes CDR1 LNHDA and CDR2 SQIVND (reference sequence). The CDR3 loop spans 15 amino acids. Between the trimmed V and J ends, which lost 6 bases and 8 bases, there was a span of 22 bases. The chain's CDR3 is CASSVKSSDSIGYTF. In DNA, the CDR3 is TGTGCCAGTAGCGTAAAATCGTCAGACAGCATCGGCTACACCTTC.

The chain links TRBV19 to TRBJ1-1; weak D call: TRBD1 (6 bases). The CDR3 extends over 14 amino acids. Germline V gene lookup returns CDR1 LNHDA and CDR2 SQIVND (reference sequence). V was cut by 4 bases and J by 0 bases, with 9 bases left in between. CDR3 sequence (DNA): TGTGCCAGTAGTAGGGGGACACTGAACACTGAAGCTTTCTTT. Translated, it gives CASSRGTLNTEAFF.

The table lists this clone with a few counts. The J gene is TRBJ1-1, the V gene TRBV6-5; 9 nucleotides agree with TRBD1. Trimming at V came to 3 bases and at J to 5 bases, leaving 7 bases not matched to a gene. The CDR3 has 15 residues. Germline V CDR1 and CDR2: MNHEY, SVGAGI. Here the CDR3 reads CASSYTGGAGTEAFF. Here the CDR3 DNA reads TGTGCCAGCAGTTATACAGGGGGCGCCGGGACTGAAGCTTTCTTT.

This chain uses TRBV28 with TRBJ2-7; 7 bases align to TRBD2. The CDR3 loop spans 15 amino acids. Germline CDR1 reads MDHEN; CDR2 reads SYDVKM. The ends lost 2 bases at V and 1 base at J; junction bases unmatched: 5. The CDR3 is CASSLPGGSSYEQYF. CDR3 nucleotides: TGTGCCAGCAGTTTACCCGGGGGGAGTTCCTACGAGCAGTACTTC.

The chain joins TRBV30 to TRBJ1-2; possibly TRBD1 for D (5 bases). The CDR3 is 14 residues long. Trimming shortened V by 4 bases and J by 3 bases, and 15 bases separated the two germline ends. The germline V gene encodes CDR1 GTSNPN and CDR2 SVGIG (reference sequence). CDR3 residues: CAWTHGGGHYGYTF. Here the CDR3 DNA reads TGTGCCTGGACCCACGGGGGAGGCCACTATGGCTACACCTTC.

The CDR3, as DNA: TGTGCCAGCAGCTTTCAGGGGGCCAACGTCCTGACTTTC. Translation: CASSFQGANVLTF. This sequence joins TRBV7-3 and TRBJ2-6; D ambiguous. Trimming removed 3 bases from V and 4 bases from J, with 4 bases in between. CDR3 length: 13 amino acids. Per the germline V gene, CDR1 is SGHTA and CDR2 is FQGTGA.

The V gene is TRBV30, the J gene TRBJ2-3; a possible D gene is TRBD2 (5 bases). The CDR3 covers 14 residues. Germline loops: CDR1 GTSNPN, CDR2 SVGIG (reference sequence). V lost 3 bases and J lost 5, with 15 bases in between. The CDR3 is CAWRPAGPKDTQYF. The CDR3 DNA reads as TGTGCCTGGAGGCCCGCGGGCCCTAAAGATACGCAGTATTTT.

This chain connects TRBV27 to TRBJ2-7; 12 bases are a match to TRBD2. The CDR3 runs to 14 residues. Germline CDR1 MNHEY, CDR2 SMNVEV (reference sequence). V was clipped by 6 bases and J by 3 bases; unmatched bases: 3. In nucleotides, the CDR3 is TGTGCCAGCAGCCAACTAGCGGGGGGCTACGAGCAGTACTTC. This encodes CASSQLAGGYEQYF.

The chain uses TRBV7-3 and TRBJ2-5, with D unresolved. This CDR3 region has 13 residues. Germline CDR1 reads SGHTA; CDR2 reads FQGTGA. Trimming removed 3 bases at V and 4 bases at J, with 9 bases between. For the CDR3, the DNA is TGTGCCAGCAGCTTGAGATCTGGAGAGACCCAGTACTTC. Encoded protein: CASSLRSGETQYF.

V is TRBV4-3 and J is TRBJ1-1; a weak D match, TRBD1 (5 bases). V lost 3 bases and J lost 5, with 13 bases in between. The CDR3 consists of 14 residues. Germline CDR1 and CDR2: LGHNA and YSLEER. The CDR3 DNA reads TGCGCCAGCAGCCAGCGGGGCGGGTGGACTGAAGCTTTCTTT. Protein sequence: CASSQRGGWTEAFF.